This T cell receptor beta chain was sequenced in a study of human T cells and chemical hapten exposure. As for the study in general: Among samples, TCR yields varied mainly because of small differences in pooled library volume. Whole-study results and caveats: Expanded TCRs grouped into significantly more large CDR3 similarity clusters than controls produced.

The CDR3 has 14 amino acids. Germline CDR1 and CDR2: ENHRY and SYGVKD. The ends lost 7 bases at V and 3 bases at J; junction bases unmatched: 7. This clonotype showed up many times. Its antigen is unidentified. As for time point: pre-sensitization, week 0. Regarding treatment: therapeutic diphenylcyclopropenone sensitization with weekly scalp DPC. TCRdb called the RACE reads again in MiXCR, with one record for every CDR3 protein. Of roughly 250,000 distinct CDR3 sequences in the sample, approximately 8.6% were seen once. The receptor was isolated from a woman aged 40 to 50 with alopecia areata. Some clones in this sample may be carry-over from other donors' samples. The starting material was whole blood, obtained in connection with sensitization to the hapten diphenylcyclopropenone (DPC). The V and J genes are TRBV10-3 and TRBJ2-7; 9 bases map to TRBD2. CDR3 residues: CAIKGGGDYYEQYF. The CDR3 DNA reads TGTGCCATCAAAGGCGGGGGGGACTACTACGAGCAGTACTTC.